The next 24 T cell receptor beta chains were all read from a single sample in a study of T cell responses to AZD1222 COVID-19 vaccine (dated by TCRdb to about 2021). The sample's time point label is to be understood as: baseline before first vaccination. What the treatment or condition label conveys for this sample: meningococcal conjugate vaccine given as trial control. Libraries were made using the immunoSEQ multiplex PCR assay. The immuneACCESS repertoire file appears here via TCRdb, limited to in-frame rearrangements. These files lack a portion of the clones; in checked studies, under half of the deficit traces to unresolved V genes, and the cause of the others is not known. The table for this sample lists 160,000 or so clones; roughly nine tenths of them were counted only once. The biggest ten clones account for roughly 4.3% of the sample. The sample was peripheral blood, taken on day 0 of MenACWY control vaccination. These receptors all stem from an adult in good health.

As DNA, the CDR3 is TGTGCCAGCAGCTTAATAAGCGGAGGCACAGATACGCAGTATTTT. Its protein is CASSLISGGTDTQYF. The chain uses TRBV7-3 and TRBJ2-3; TRBD2 might be the D (5 bases). The V end lost 1 base, the J end lost 1 base, and 9 bases lay between the germline ends. The CDR3 spans 15 residues. Per germline, CDR1 SGHTA and CDR2 FQGTGA. Full variable domain (remainder filled in from reference TRBV7-3 and TRBJ2-3): GAGVSQTPSNKVTEKGKYVELRCDPISGHTALYWYRQSLGQGPEFLIYFQGTGAADDSGLPNDRFFAVRPEGSVSTLKIQRTERGDSAVYLCASSLISGGTDTQYFGPGTRLTVL.

This clone occurred once. This chain links TRBV7-8 with TRBJ2-1, with D possibly matching TRBD1 (5 bases). V was shortened by 10 bases and J by 0 bases, with 19 bases between the two germline ends. The germline V gene encodes CDR1 SGHVS and CDR2 FQNEAQ. This CDR3 is 16 amino acids long. CDR3 in amino acids: CATQFKTANSYNEQFF. DNA of the CDR3: TGTGCCACCCAATTCAAGACAGCCAACTCCTACAATGAGCAGTTCTTC. The whole variable domain, filled in from reference TRBV7-8 and TRBJ2-1, reads GAGVSQSPRYKVAKRGQDVALRCDPISGHVSLFWYQQALGQGPEFLTYFQNEAQLDKSGLPSDRFFAERPEGSVSTLKIQRTQQEDSAVYLCATQFKTANSYNEQFFGPGTRLTVL.

This clone has a single count. V usage is TRBV12-3 or TRBV12-4 and J usage is TRBJ2-7; D not resolved. The CDR3 runs 11 residues. V was trimmed by 3 bases and J by 6 bases, leaving 6 bases between them. CDR3 protein: CASSFHSEQYF. The DNA for the CDR3 is TGTGCCAGCAGTTTTCACAGCGAGCAGTACTTC.

The V and J genes are TRBV5-1 and TRBJ2-3; TRBD2 aligns across 11 bases. The CDR3 loop spans 21 amino acids. Germline V gene data show CDR1 as SGHRS and CDR2 as YFSETQ. Losses at the gene ends were 0 bases for V and 3 bases for J; bases not matched to a gene: 18. CDR3 in amino acids: CASSLGGPRGGLAGPTDTQYF. Here the CDR3 DNA reads TGCGCCAGCAGCTTGGGGGGCCCCCGCGGTGGACTAGCGGGCCCAACAGATACGCAGTATTTT.

The gene calls are TRBV4-1 and TRBJ1-3, with TRBD1 identical over 9 bases. CDR1 MGHRA and CDR2 YSYEKL come from the germline V gene. The length of the CDR3 is 15 residues. The J segment lost 4 bases and the V segment lost 3 bases, leaving 4 bases of the junction unmatched. CDR3 region: CASSQGDRVGNTIYF. The CDR3 DNA reads as TGCGCCAGCAGCCAGGGGGACAGGGTCGGAAACACCATATATTTT.

CDR3 coding DNA: TGTGCCAGCAGCCAAGACAGAAACTCTGGAAACACCATATATTTT. It codes for CASSQDRNSGNTIYF. V gene TRBV11-3 combines with J gene TRBJ1-3, with D possibly matching TRBD1 (5 bases). Germline CDR1 reads SGHNT; CDR2 reads YENEEA. Trimming took off 5 bases at V and 0 bases at J, with 11 bases between the two ends. The length of the CDR3 is 15 residues.

This chain links TRBV5-5 with TRBJ2-7; 11 bases map to TRBD2. V shed 4 bases and J 3 bases; nucleotides not matched to a gene: 6. The CDR3 has 15 amino acids. CDR1 and CDR2 (germline): SGHKS, YYEKEE (reference sequence). This CDR3 reads CASSLRLAGIYEQYF. The CDR3 coding sequence is TGTGCCAGCAGCCTCCGACTAGCGGGGATCTACGAGCAGTACTTC.

The chain joins TRBV9 to TRBJ2-7, with 8 bases fitting TRBD1. Germline V gene sequence: CDR1 SGDLS, CDR2 YYNGEE. CDR3 length equals 14 residues. J gave up 7 bases and V 4 bases, and 10 bases lay outside the gene matches. This chain's CDR3 is CASSPGQGRGEQYF. The CDR3 region has the DNA TGTGCCAGCAGCCCCGGACAGGGCCGAGGGGAGCAGTACTTC. Complete variable domain (other parts from reference TRBV9 and TRBJ2-7): DSGVTQTPKHLITATGQRVTLRCSPRSGDLSVYWYQQSLDQGLQFLIQYYNGEERAKGNILERFSAQQFPDLHSELNLSSLELGDSALYFCASSPGQGRGEQYFGPGTRLTVT.

This sequence joins TRBV24-1 and TRBJ2-3, with 10 positions matching TRBD2. The V gene end was trimmed by 7 bases and the J gene end by 6 bases; junction bases not matched to a gene: 6. The CDR3 is 14 amino acids. Per the germline V gene, CDR1 is KGHDR and CDR2 is SFDVKD. As DNA, the CDR3 is TGTGCCACCAGCCGAGCGGGAGGGCCCGATACGCAGTATTTT. The encoded protein is CATSRAGGPDTQYF.

This rearrangement joins TRBV9 to TRBJ2-7; TRBD1 aligns across 8 bases. This CDR3 is built from 15 residues. V was pared by 4 bases and J by 2 bases, with 8 bases of the junction left unmatched. Germline V lookup: CDR1 SGDLS, CDR2 YYNGEE. This CDR3 is CASSPQGGQAYEQYF. As DNA, the CDR3 is TGTGCCAGCAGCCCTCAAGGGGGACAGGCCTACGAGCAGTACTTC.

The V and J genes are TRBV6-1 and TRBJ2-5, with D possibly matching TRBD2 (5 bases). The germline V gene has CDR1 MNHNS and CDR2 SASEGT. Trimming stripped 0 bases from V and 5 bases from J, with 7 bases between. The CDR3 spans 13 residues. The CDR3 DNA follows: TGTGCCAGCAGTGAAGCGAGGGTGGAGACCCAGTACTTC. This gives the protein CASSEARVETQYF.

The chain recombines TRBV24-1 with TRBJ1-1; D is perhaps TRBD1 (6 bases). V shed 4 bases and J shed 7 bases, with 12 bases lying between them. Germline lookup yields CDR1 KGHDR and CDR2 SFDVKD. This CDR3 has 13 amino acids. The DNA of the CDR3 is TGTGCCACCAGTGACCCACACAGGGTTGAAGCTTTCTTT. This sequence encodes CATSDPHRVEAFF.

V gene TRBV3-1 (or the pseudogene TRBV3-2) combines with J gene TRBJ2-3, with TRBD2 matching over 9 bases. J gave up 0 bases and V 0 bases, and 1 base lay outside the gene matches. Germline CDR1 LGHDT, CDR2 YNNKEL (reference sequence). CDR3 length: 16 amino acids. The CDR3 sequence: CASSQDLAGSTDTQYF. The CDR3 nucleotides are TGTGCCAGCAGCCAAGATCTAGCGGGAAGCACAGATACGCAGTATTTT.

The chain has TRBV5-1 and TRBJ2-3; tentative D call: TRBD2 (6 bases). Per germline, CDR1 SGHRS and CDR2 YFSETQ. The CDR3 is 13 residues long. Trimming removed 4 bases from V and 3 bases from J, with 9 bases in between. The DNA for the CDR3 is TGCGCCAGCAGCCCGGAGGGTACAGATACGCAGTATTTT. Its protein is CASSPEGTDTQYF.

V is TRBV19 and J is TRBJ1-1; TRBD1 might be the D (6 bases). Germline loops: CDR1 LNHDA, CDR2 SQIVND (reference sequence). V lost 5 bases and J lost 4, with 11 bases in between. This CDR3 has 13 amino acids. The CDR3 loop is CASSFRGGTEAFF. The DNA of the CDR3 is TGTGCCAGTAGTTTCAGGGGAGGCACTGAAGCTTTCTTT. Full variable domain (rest looked up from reference TRBV19 and TRBJ1-1): DGGITQSPKYLFRKEGQNVTLSCEQNLNHDAMYWYRQDPGQGLRLIYYSQIVNDFQKGDIAEGYSVSREKKESFPLTVTSAQKNPTAFYLCASSFRGGTEAFFGQGTRLTVV.

Regarding this clone: This CDR3 is also generated by other DNA sequences in the sample. The chain combines TRBV4-3 with TRBJ1-5, with D unresolved. CDR1 and CDR2 from the germline V gene are LGHNA and YSLEER. The V end was cut by 0 bases, the J end by 7 bases, with 13 bases between. This CDR3 contains 15 residues. In DNA, the CDR3 is TGCGCCAGCAGCCAAGATGTAGGGAGTCACCAGCCCCAGCATTTT. It encodes CASSQDVGSHQPQHF.

The chain links TRBV27 to TRBJ2-7; D perhaps matches TRBD1 (6 bases). This CDR3 is 14 amino acids long. Germline lookup yields CDR1 MNHEY and CDR2 SMNVEV (reference sequence). The V gene lost 5 bases and the J gene lost 2 bases, with 13 bases spanning the gap. The CDR3 loop is CASSPRTEPYEQYF. CDR3 DNA sequence: TGTGCCAGCAGTCCCCGGACAGAACCCTACGAGCAGTACTTC.

The chain employs TRBV28 and TRBJ2-5; TRBD2 might be the D (5 bases). The germline CDR1 and CDR2 sequences are MDHEN and SYDVKM. V was cut by 3 bases and J by 2 bases, with 19 bases left in between. The CDR3 sequence is 17 residues long. The CDR3 reads CASSFQVLPRRQETQYF. The CDR3 region has the DNA TGTGCCAGCAGTTTTCAGGTTCTCCCTCGGAGGCAAGAGACCCAGTACTTC.

The V and J genes are TRBV19 and TRBJ2-3; 12 bases fit TRBD2. The CDR3 covers 17 residues. The germline CDR1 and CDR2 sequences are LNHDA and SQIVND (reference sequence). The V segment lost 6 bases and the J segment 4 bases; nucleotides outside the gene matches: 11. CDR3 residues: CASSPRRTSGISDTQYF. The CDR3, as DNA: TGTGCCAGTAGCCCAAGGAGGACTAGCGGGATTTCAGATACGCAGTATTTT.

J is TRBJ2-2 and V is TRBV2; D gene uncertain. CDR1 is SNHLY and CDR2 is FYNNEI in the germline V gene. The CDR3 loop spans 16 amino acids. Trimming pared 7 bases from V and 0 bases from J, leaving 15 bases between. For the CDR3, the DNA is TGTGCCAGCATGGCTCCGCTTGGGGCGAACACCGGGGAGCTGTTTTTT. It specifies CASMAPLGANTGELFF.

This clone was counted a single time. The chain has TRBV11-1 and TRBJ2-3, with unresolved D. V was clipped by 3 bases and J by 8 bases, with 12 bases between them. CDR3 length equals 13 residues. Germline V gene lookup returns CDR1 SGHAT and CDR2 FQDESV (reference sequence). The chain's CDR3 is CASSLNNRGTQYF. The CDR3 DNA follows: TGTGCCAGCAGCTTGAATAATCGAGGTACGCAGTATTTT.

The genes are TRBV21-1 and TRBJ2-3; TRBD1, as called in the table, went unchecked against the DNA. TRBV21-1 is shown as a pseudogene. This CDR3 has 16 residues. The CDR3 reads CASSKGMTGWADTQYF. DNA for the CDR3: TGTGCCAGCAGCAAAGGAATGACAGGGTGGGCAGATACGCAGTATTTT.

The chain uses TRBV11-3 and TRBJ1-4; D remains unclear. The CDR3 covers 12 residues. The V and J ends lost 1 base and 8 bases respectively, with 5 bases between them. CDR1 SGHNT and CDR2 YENEEA come from the germline V gene. CDR3 coding DNA: TGTGCCAGCAGCTTAGTTTCGGAAAAACTGTTTTTT. Its translation is CASSLVSEKLFF.

The rearrangement uses TRBV30 and TRBJ2-7, with 9 bases lining up with TRBD1. Germline assignment: CDR1 GTSNPN and CDR2 SVGIG (reference sequence). Trimming took 2 bases from V and 5 from J; bases not matched to a gene: 10. This CDR3 region has 15 residues. The CDR3 DNA follows: TGTGCCTGGAGTTCAACGGGGGGACAGGGTGACGAGCAGTACTTC. This gives the protein CAWSSTGGQGDEQYF.